This TCR beta chain was identified during a study of blood T cell repertoires in COVID-19. Generated by immunoSEQ multiplex PCR, the TCRdb table keeps only in-frame clones and is missing some. The table records roughly 140,000 clones, about four fifths of them present only once. The clonotype comes from a human donor with acute or convalescent COVID-19. The donor label of this sample is uncertain. Specimen: peripheral blood.

Written as DNA, the CDR3 is TGTGCCAGCAGTCGCTGGGGGGGACAGGGAACTCAGCCCCAGCATTTT. This gives the protein CASSRWGGQGTQPQHF. The chain couples TRBV6-2 or TRBV6-3 to TRBJ1-5; 9 bases map to TRBD1. This CDR3 spans 16 amino acids. Germline V CDR1 and CDR2: MNHEY, SVGEGT. V gave up 5 bases and J gave up 6 bases; unmatched junction bases: 11.